Below, 4 T cell receptor beta chains from the same sample are listed, as sequenced in a study of T cell changes during pregnancy in multiple sclerosis. Sequencing used immunoSEQ multiplex PCR; TCRdb keeps in-frame clones, though not all of them. Altogether 95,000 to 150,000 clones are present, around 93% being singletons, with the ten largest covering roughly 5.7%. The starting material was peripheral blood, obtained before pregnancy. Receptor source: a female donor with multiple sclerosis, enrolled in a pregnancy study.

This clone appeared once. V usage is TRBV7-6 and J usage is TRBJ2-2, with TRBD2 matching 10 bases. The germline gives CDR1 SGHVS, CDR2 FNYEAQ. V was pared by 3 bases and J by 5 bases, with 12 bases of the junction left unmatched. There are 18 residues in the CDR3. In nucleotides, the CDR3 is TGTGCCAGCAGCTTTAGACTAGCGGGTAACGAACCTACCGGGGAGCTGTTTTTT. Encoded protein: CASSFRLAGNEPTGELFF.

J is TRBJ2-7 and V is TRBV18; tentatively, D is TRBD1 (6 bases). Germline loops: CDR1 KGHSH, CDR2 LQKENI. Trimming removed 5 bases at V and 6 bases at J, with 17 bases between. The CDR3 has 14 amino acids. CDR3 in DNA: TGTGCCAGCTCAGCTTCCGGGACACCTTCCGAGCAGTACTTC. This encodes CASSASGTPSEQYF.

V usage is TRBV2 and J usage is TRBJ1-5; D remains ambiguous. The V end lost 3 bases, the J end lost 5 bases, and 23 bases lay between the germline ends. The V gene's germline CDR1 is SNHLY and CDR2 FYNNEI. This CDR3 comprises 18 residues. The CDR3 coding sequence is TGTGCCAGCAGTGATGGTACTTCCCGGGCCAGGCGGGATCAGCCCCAGCATTTT. It yields the protein CASSDGTSRARRDQPQHF.

The chain carries TRBV28 and TRBJ1-2, with D possibly being TRBD1 (6 bases). Germline loops: CDR1 MDHEN, CDR2 SYDVKM. Trimming took off 5 bases at V and 4 bases at J, with 20 bases between the two ends. The CDR3 runs to 16 residues. The CDR3 here is CASSGPLGGLGYGYTF. Here the CDR3 DNA reads TGTGCCAGCAGTGGTCCCCTCGGGGGGCTCGGCTATGGCTACACCTTC.